This is a list of T cell receptor beta chains from one sample in a study of T cell responses to AZD1222 COVID-19 vaccine. Assay: immunoSEQ multiplex PCR; the TCRdb copy retains only in-frame clones and omits some. The sample has 100,000 to 150,000 clones, around 82% seen once. The source material was peripheral blood, sampled on day 0 of AZD1222 vaccination. Receptors were obtained from an adult in good health. CDR3s include the opening cysteine and the closing phenylalanine or tryptophan. The D gene is left open where the match is weak. Some rows have no size entry. The others give once, few or many, or a class for an expanded clone.

clone_size: NA; v_call: TRBV29-1; d_call: TRBD1; j_call: TRBJ2-7; cdr3_aa: CSVERGPYEQYF; cdr3_nt: TGCAGCGTTGAAAGGGGGCCCTACGAGCAGTACTTC
clone_size: NA; v_call: TRBV19; d_call: TRBD1; j_call: TRBJ1-2; cdr3_aa: CASSTQGQGAYGYTF; cdr3_nt: TGTGCCAGTAGTACCCAAGGACAGGGGGCCTATGGCTACACCTTC
clone_size: NA; v_call: TRBV27; d_call: NA; j_call: TRBJ2-7; cdr3_aa: CASSLSLYYEQYF; cdr3_nt: TGTGCCAGCAGTTTATCACTGTACTACGAGCAGTACTTC
clone_size: once; v_call: TRBV4-1; d_call: TRBD1; j_call: TRBJ2-7; cdr3_aa: CASSVDRVGSYEQYF; cdr3_nt: TGCGCCAGCAGCGTAGACAGGGTAGGCTCCTACGAGCAGTACTTC
clone_size: NA; v_call: TRBV5-8; d_call: TRBD1; j_call: TRBJ1-5; cdr3_aa: CASSLKGDRQPQHF; cdr3_nt: TGTGCCAGCAGCTTGAAGGGGGACAGGCAGCCCCAGCATTTT
clone_size: NA; v_call: TRBV12-3/TRBV12-4; d_call: NA; j_call: TRBJ2-5; cdr3_aa: CASSSGQTQYF; cdr3_nt: TGTGCCAGCAGCAGCGGACAGACCCAGTACTTC
clone_size: NA; v_call: TRBV6-1; d_call: NA; j_call: TRBJ2-2; cdr3_aa: CASSERYRTNTGELFF; cdr3_nt: TGTGCCAGCAGTGAAAGGTATCGAACGAACACCGGGGAGCTGTTTTTT
clone_size: NA; v_call: TRBV27; d_call: NA; j_call: TRBJ2-7; cdr3_aa: CASIKGAYEQYF; cdr3_nt: TGTGCCAGCATTAAGGGGGCCTACGAGCAGTACTTC
clone_size: NA; v_call: TRBV29-1; d_call: NA; j_call: TRBJ1-2; cdr3_aa: CSSQDGNYGYTF; cdr3_nt: TGCAGCTCCCAGGACGGAAACTATGGCTACACCTTC
clone_size: NA; v_call: TRBV7-9; d_call: TRBD1; j_call: TRBJ1-2; cdr3_aa: CASSLTGGSTDGYTF; cdr3_nt: TGTGCCAGCAGCTTGACAGGGGGCTCCACGGATGGCTACACCTTC
clone_size: NA; v_call: TRBV2; d_call: NA; j_call: TRBJ2-2; cdr3_aa: CASGTPANTGELFF; cdr3_nt: TGTGCCAGCGGGACGCCTGCGAACACCGGGGAGCTGTTTTTT
clone_size: NA; v_call: TRBV11-3; d_call: NA; j_call: TRBJ2-1; cdr3_aa: CASSLAHSYNEQFF; cdr3_nt: TGTGCCAGCAGCTTAGCTCACTCCTACAATGAGCAGTTCTTC
clone_size: NA; v_call: TRBV28; d_call: NA; j_call: TRBJ1-2; cdr3_aa: CASSPKHGATF; cdr3_nt: TGTGCCAGCAGTCCCAAACACGGCGCCACCTTC
clone_size: NA; v_call: TRBV19; d_call: NA; j_call: TRBJ1-1; cdr3_aa: CASSRIQARTEAFF; cdr3_nt: TGTGCCAGTAGTCGGATACAGGCTCGGACTGAAGCTTTCTTT
clone_size: NA; v_call: TRBV7-8; d_call: NA; j_call: TRBJ1-1; cdr3_aa: CASSPRQKINMNTEAFF; cdr3_nt: TGTGCCAGCAGCCCCAGACAGAAAATAAACATGAACACTGAAGCTTTCTTT
clone_size: NA; v_call: TRBV19; d_call: NA; j_call: TRBJ2-1; cdr3_aa: CASSIGPGRTDNEQFF; cdr3_nt: TGTGCCAGTAGTATTGGCCCGGGTCGGACGGACAATGAGCAGTTCTTC
clone_size: NA; v_call: TRBV7-2; d_call: NA; j_call: TRBJ2-5; cdr3_aa: CASSEAPGNGETQYF; cdr3_nt: TGTGCCAGCAGCGAAGCCCCAGGGAATGGAGAGACCCAGTACTTC
clone_size: NA; v_call: TRBV6-2/TRBV6-3; d_call: NA; j_call: TRBJ1-6; cdr3_aa: CASSYAHDNSPLHF; cdr3_nt: TGTGCCAGCAGTTACGCTCATGATAATTCACCCCTCCACTTT
clone_size: few; v_call: TRBV10-3; d_call: TRBD1; j_call: TRBJ1-3; cdr3_aa: CAISGTGRNTIYF; cdr3_nt: TGTGCCATCAGTGGGACAGGCCGAAACACCATATATTTT
clone_size: NA; v_call: TRBV25-1; d_call: NA; j_call: TRBJ1-4; cdr3_aa: CASSEYEKLFF; cdr3_nt: TGTGCCAGCAGTGAATATGAAAAACTGTTTTTT
clone_size: NA; v_call: TRBV3-1/TRBV3-2; d_call: NA; j_call: TRBJ1-5; cdr3_aa: CASSQDSGNQPQHF; cdr3_nt: TGTGCCAGCAGCCAAGACTCCGGGAATCAGCCCCAGCATTTT
clone_size: NA; v_call: TRBV11-3; d_call: NA; j_call: TRBJ2-7; cdr3_aa: CASSPGRRFSYEQYF; cdr3_nt: TGTGCCAGCAGCCCCGGACGCCGCTTCTCCTACGAGCAGTACTTC
clone_size: once; v_call: TRBV11-2; d_call: NA; j_call: TRBJ2-5; cdr3_aa: CATRSGVIKETQYF; cdr3_nt: TGTGCCACACGGTCGGGGGTGATAAAAGAGACCCAGTACTTC
clone_size: NA; v_call: TRBV5-1; d_call: TRBD1; j_call: TRBJ2-2; cdr3_aa: CASSLDRGNTGELFF; cdr3_nt: TGCGCCAGCAGCTTGGACAGGGGGAACACCGGGGAGCTGTTTTTT
clone_size: NA; v_call: TRBV6-1; d_call: TRBD2; j_call: TRBJ2-2; cdr3_aa: CASSDTTAGRTGELFF; cdr3_nt: TGTGCCAGCAGTGACACCACGGCCGGGAGGACCGGGGAGCTGTTTTTT
clone_size: NA; v_call: TRBV6-6; d_call: NA; j_call: TRBJ2-1; cdr3_aa: CASSYSSQGNEQFF; cdr3_nt: TGTGCCAGCAGTTACTCCAGCCAGGGCAATGAGCAGTTCTTC
clone_size: NA; v_call: TRBV3-1/TRBV3-2; d_call: TRBD2; j_call: TRBJ2-1; cdr3_aa: CASSRRGYSYNEQFF; cdr3_nt: TGTGCCAGCAGCCGGCGGGGGTACTCCTACAATGAGCAGTTCTTC
clone_size: NA; v_call: TRBV5-8; d_call: TRBD1; j_call: TRBJ1-6; cdr3_aa: CASSIYFPGQGAFSPLHF; cdr3_nt: TGTGCCAGCAGTATCTATTTCCCGGGACAGGGGGCGTTTTCACCCCTCCACTTT
clone_size: NA; v_call: TRBV5-1; d_call: TRBD1; j_call: TRBJ2-7; cdr3_aa: CASSSTLGTGGLGQYF; cdr3_nt: TGCGCCAGCAGCTCGACCTTGGGGACAGGTGGCTTAGGGCAATACTTC
clone_size: NA; v_call: TRBV2; d_call: NA; j_call: TRBJ1-5; cdr3_aa: CASSDGRNQPQHF; cdr3_nt: TGTGCCAGCAGTGACGGACGGAATCAGCCCCAGCATTTT
clone_size: NA; v_call: TRBV9; d_call: NA; j_call: TRBJ2-2; cdr3_aa: CASSEQGRTGELFF; cdr3_nt: TGTGCCAGCAGCGAACAGGGGAGGACCGGGGAGCTGTTTTTT
clone_size: NA; v_call: TRBV20-1; d_call: NA; j_call: TRBJ1-2; cdr3_aa: CSARSDYGYTF; cdr3_nt: TGCAGTGCTAGGTCGGACTATGGCTACACCTTC
clone_size: NA; v_call: TRBV6-5; d_call: NA; j_call: TRBJ2-2; cdr3_aa: CASRGRTINTGELFF; cdr3_nt: TGTGCCAGCAGGGGGAGGACAATCAACACCGGGGAGCTGTTTTTT
clone_size: NA; v_call: TRBV29-1; d_call: TRBD1; j_call: TRBJ1-1; cdr3_aa: CSDRTGLGEAFF; cdr3_nt: TGCAGCGACCGGACAGGGTTGGGTGAAGCTTTCTTT
clone_size: NA; v_call: TRBV29-1; d_call: NA; j_call: TRBJ1-4; cdr3_aa: CSAVTDYNEKLFF; cdr3_nt: TGCAGCGCTGTGACAGACTATAATGAAAAACTGTTTTTT
clone_size: NA; v_call: TRBV6-5; d_call: TRBD2; j_call: TRBJ2-1; cdr3_aa: CASSPGTRDEQFF; cdr3_nt: TGTGCCAGCAGTCCCGGGACTAGGGATGAGCAGTTCTTC
clone_size: NA; v_call: TRBV19; d_call: NA; j_call: TRBJ1-2; cdr3_aa: CASSVLGTSFYGYTF; cdr3_nt: TGTGCCAGTAGTGTCCTTGGGACAAGCTTCTATGGCTACACCTTC
clone_size: NA; v_call: TRBV10-2; d_call: NA; j_call: TRBJ1-2; cdr3_aa: CASSDGANYGYTF; cdr3_nt: TGCGCCAGCAGTGACGGAGCTAACTATGGCTACACCTTC
clone_size: NA; v_call: TRBV3-1/TRBV3-2; d_call: NA; j_call: TRBJ1-5; cdr3_aa: CASSSSRGQPQHF; cdr3_nt: TGTGCCAGCAGCTCCAGCCGAGGTCAGCCCCAGCATTTT
clone_size: NA; v_call: TRBV27; d_call: TRBD2; j_call: TRBJ2-7; cdr3_aa: CASSLDSGGGNEQYF; cdr3_nt: TGTGCCAGCAGTTTAGACAGCGGGGGAGGTAACGAGCAGTACTTC
clone_size: NA; v_call: TRBV29-1; d_call: TRBD2; j_call: TRBJ2-7; cdr3_aa: CSVSAGGDEQYF; cdr3_nt: TGCAGCGTTTCCGCGGGGGGCGACGAGCAGTACTTC
clone_size: few; v_call: TRBV19; d_call: TRBD1; j_call: TRBJ2-7; cdr3_aa: CASAPRGQVYEQYF; cdr3_nt: TGTGCCAGTGCCCCCAGAGGACAGGTATACGAGCAGTACTTC
clone_size: NA; v_call: TRBV11-2; d_call: TRBD1; j_call: TRBJ2-2; cdr3_aa: CASRQVGTGTGELFF; cdr3_nt: TGTGCCAGCAGACAAGTAGGGACAGGGACCGGGGAGCTGTTTTTT